One and the same sample provided the 20 T cell receptor beta chains below, sequenced in a study of regulatory T cells in long-lasting Graves disease. Time point indicated: newly diagnosed GD, antithyroid drugs for less than 3 months. Isolated PBMC RNA provided the starting material for the TCR library. In building TCR beta libraries, iRepertoire HTBI primers were used together with Arm-PCR of CDR3 regions. Each CDR3 protein is one row after TCRdb ran MiXCR on the multiplex PCR reads. There are around 320,000 distinct CDR3 sequences in the sample; approximately 15% occur only once, and 25% to 30% lies in the top ten. These data were also reused for a study on T cells in Graves' hyperthyroidism and ophthalmopathy.

The source material was peripheral blood mononuclear cells (PBMCs), sampled at new diagnosis, from a patient treated with antithyroid drugs. Source of these receptors: a man aged 40-50 years with Graves disease.

This clonotype appeared a few times. V usage is TRBV18 and J usage is TRBJ1-5; the D gene is possibly TRBD1 (5 bases). This CDR3 contains 14 residues. V dropped 6 bases and J dropped 0 bases, with 9 bases sitting between them. Looked up from germline, CDR1 is KGHSH and CDR2 is LQKENI. The CDR3 is CASSRRVSNQPQHF. The CDR3 DNA reads as TGTGCCAGCTCCCGCAGGGTTAGCAATCAGCCCCAGCATTTT.

This clonotype was seen repeatedly, ten times or more. The CDR3 spells CASSEGVGTGTDTQYF. The CDR3 nucleotides are TGTGCCAGCAGTGAAGGGGTGGGGACAGGGACAGATACGCAGTATTTT. The V gene is TRBV6-1, the J gene TRBJ2-3; TRBD1 matches 9 bases. V trimming: 1 base; J trimming: 3 bases; junction bases outside the gene matches: 5. The CDR3 is 16 residues long. CDR1 is MNHNS, CDR2 SASEGT, per germline.

This clonotype was detected many times. The chain joins TRBV20-1 to TRBJ2-1; 8 positions agree with TRBD2. Trimming took 0 bases from V and 2 from J; bases not matched to a gene: 6. Per the germline V gene, CDR1 is DFQATT and CDR2 is SNEGSKA (reference sequence). This CDR3 is 16 amino acids long. CDR3 in DNA: TGCAGTGCTAGAGATACTACGCGGGGGGCCTACAATGAGCAGTTCTTC. It is translated as CSARDTTRGAYNEQFF.

Concerning this clonotype: This could be a read error, since a much larger clone is one nucleotide away. V gene TRBV11-2 combines with J gene TRBJ2-5; D unclear. Trimming pared 0 bases from V and 1 base from J, leaving 21 bases between. The V gene's germline CDR1 is SGHAT and CDR2 FQNNGV. CDR3 length: 19 residues. The CDR3 DNA follows: TGTGCCAGCAGCTTAGATCGCTGGGATTGGATAAGGCCCCAAGAGACCCAGTACTTC. As protein: CASSLDRWDWIRPQETQYF.

The chain has TRBV7-9 and TRBJ1-1; no firm D call. V lost 5 bases to trimming and J lost 7 bases, with 8 bases between them. This CDR3 has 11 residues. CDR1 and CDR2 from the germline V gene are SEHNR and FQNEAQ (reference sequence). Here the CDR3 reads CASSLGFEAFF. The CDR3 DNA reads TGTGCCAGCAGCCTCGGGTTTGAAGCTTTCTTT. The entire variable domain, with the rest obtained from reference TRBV7-9 and TRBJ1-1, is as follows: DTGVSQNPRHKITKRGQNVTFRCDPISEHNRLYWYRQTLGQGPEFLTYFQNEAQLEKSRLLSDRFSAERPKGSFSTLEIQRTEQGDSAMYLCASSLGFEAFFGQGTRLTVV.

CDR3 coding DNA: TGTGCCAGCAGTGAACTCGTGGCGGGGGGGCCCACAGATACGCAGTATTTT. Translated: CASSELVAGGPTDTQYF. The V and J genes are TRBV6-1 and TRBJ2-3, with TRBD2 identical over 9 bases. Trimming cost V 2 bases and J 2 bases; bases outside gene matches: 8. CDR1 MNHNS and CDR2 SASEGT come from the germline V gene. The CDR3 consists of 17 residues.

The chain uses TRBV29-1 and TRBJ1-4; no firm D call. The germline CDR1 and CDR2 sequences are SQVTM and ANQGSEA. Between the trimmed V and J ends, which lost 6 bases and 8 bases, there was a span of 16 bases. CDR3 length: 13 amino acids. The CDR3 sequence: CSVVVGHGEKLFF. Here the CDR3 DNA reads TGCAGCGTCGTGGTGGGCCACGGGGAAAAACTGTTTTTT.

This chain joins TRBV27 and TRBJ2-7, with 13 positions matching TRBD2. This CDR3 region has 17 residues. The germline gives CDR1 MNHEY, CDR2 SMNVEV (reference sequence). V lost 5 bases and J lost 3; bases outside the gene matches: 10. The CDR3 DNA is TGTGCCAGCAGTACTAGACTAGCGGGGGGCCCGTTCTACGAGCAGTACTTC. Protein sequence: CASSTRLAGGPFYEQYF.

This clonotype was seen ten or more times. The V and J genes are TRBV2 and TRBJ2-3, with D perhaps TRBD1 or TRBD2 (5 bases each). With 7 bases removed from V and 0 bases from J, the gap between germline ends came to 8 bases. From germline, CDR1 is SNHLY and CDR2 FYNNEI. The CDR3 spans 13 residues. CDR3 in DNA: TGTGCCAGCAAGTGGGACAGCACAGATACGCAGTATTTT. Its translation is CASKWDSTDTQYF.

This clonotype came up many times. The V call is TRBV18, the J call TRBJ2-1; D is possibly TRBD2 (6 bases). V gave up 3 bases and J gave up 4 bases, with 7 bases separating them. The germline gives CDR1 KGHSH, CDR2 LQKENI. The CDR3 totals 13 residues. The CDR3 DNA follows: TGTGCCAGCTCACCGGGGACTTACAATGAGCAGTTCTTC. This encodes CASSPGTYNEQFF.

This clonotype was seen ten or more times. V gene TRBV20-1 combines with J gene TRBJ2-3; TRBD2 agrees at 8 bases. Germline loops: CDR1 DFQATT, CDR2 SNEGSKA (reference sequence). After removal of 6 bases from V and 1 base from J, the junction contained 9 bases not matched to a gene. CDR3 length: 15 amino acids. CDR3 sequence reads: CSAAQLADRTDTQYF. The CDR3 DNA sequence: TGCAGTGCCGCTCAACTAGCGGATCGCACAGATACGCAGTATTTT.

This clonotype was counted between two and nine times. The chain couples TRBV20-1 to TRBJ2-7; TRBD1 aligns across 10 bases. With V trimmed by 2 bases and J by 4 bases, 8 bases remained unmatched. The CDR3 consists of 15 residues. Germline CDR1 reads DFQATT; CDR2 reads SNEGSKA (reference sequence). CDR3 bases: TGCAGTGCTAGAAATAGACAGGGGGCGCTTTACGAGCAGTACTTC. Amino acids: CSARNRQGALYEQYF.

As concerns this clonotype: This may arise from a read error, as a much more abundant clone is one base away. This chain links TRBV27 with TRBJ2-5; TRBD2 aligns across 7 bases. The DNA matches TRBJ2-1 better at its end, which makes the J call doubtful. Germline-derived CDR1 and CDR2 are MNHEY and SMNVEV (reference sequence). This CDR3 comprises 17 residues. The chain's CDR3 is CASSLSGGSSGYNEQFF. The DNA for the CDR3 is TGTGCCAGCAGTTTATCGGGGGGGTCTAGCGGATACAATGAGCAGTTCTTC.

The table lists this clonotype with a few counts. The chain has TRBV5-1 and TRBJ2-2; the D gene is possibly TRBD1 (5 bases). The ends were cut back, 0 bases at V and 3 bases at J, with 12 bases in the middle. Germline CDR1 SGHRS, CDR2 YFSETQ. This CDR3 is built from 16 residues. The CDR3 loop is CASSLVPGSDTGELFF. CDR3 nucleotide sequence: TGCGCCAGCAGCTTGGTGCCAGGGTCAGACACCGGGGAGCTGTTTTTT.

At least ten counts were recorded for this clonotype. V is TRBV2 and J is TRBJ1-1; D call uncertain. Germline CDR1 reads SNHLY; CDR2 reads FYNNEI. The CDR3 loop spans 15 amino acids. Between the trimmed V and J ends, which lost 1 base and 1 base, there was a span of 10 bases. CDR3 in DNA: TGTGCCAGCAGTGAAGAGGAGGCAGGGAACACTGAAGCTTTCTTT. This codes for CASSEEEAGNTEAFF.

The chain joins TRBV20-1 to TRBJ1-5; possible D gene TRBD1, 5 bases. The length of the CDR3 is 15 residues. Trimming cost V 6 bases and J 0 bases, with 15 bases left between them. CDR1 and CDR2 from the germline V gene are DFQATT and SNEGSKA (reference sequence). The CDR3 DNA reads as TGCAGTGCCCACCCAGGGACCTATAGCAATCAGCCCCAGCATTTT. Protein: CSAHPGTYSNQPQHF.

This clonotype was found many times. CDR3 DNA sequence: TGTGCCAGCAGTCCGCCCTGGGGAGGGGGTGACACCATATATTTT. This sequence encodes CASSPPWGGGDTIYF. The chain joins TRBV28 to TRBJ1-3, with D tentatively TRBD1 (6 bases). Germline V CDR1 and CDR2: MDHEN, SYDVKM. The CDR3 runs 15 residues. V lost 5 bases to trimming and J lost 8 bases, with 19 bases between them.

This clonotype has only a few counts. This chain uses TRBV15 with TRBJ1-4; 7 bases are shared with TRBD1. The CDR3 has 14 amino acids. V was pared by 6 bases and J by 0 bases, with 1 base of the junction left unmatched. CDR1 and CDR2 from the germline V gene are LNHNV and YYDKDF (reference sequence). The CDR3 nucleotides are TGTGCCACCAGACAGGGGACAACTAATGAAAAACTGTTTTTT. Translated, it gives CATRQGTTNEKLFF.

This clonotype was picked up many times. The V call is TRBV9, the J call TRBJ1-2; TRBD1 is a possible D gene (5 bases). Trimming took off 5 bases at V and 4 bases at J, with 15 bases between the two ends. Germline V gives CDR1 SGDLS, CDR2 YYNGEE. The CDR3 runs 14 residues. The chain's CDR3 is CASSLAPGPYGYTF. The CDR3 coding sequence is TGTGCCAGCAGTCTAGCACCAGGGCCCTATGGCTACACCTTC. Full variable domain (rest looked up from reference TRBV9 and TRBJ1-2): DSGVTQTPKHLITATGQRVTLRCSPRSGDLSVYWYQQSLDQGLQFLIQYYNGEERAKGNILERFSAQQFPDLHSELNLSSLELGDSALYFCASSLAPGPYGYTFGSGTRLTVV.

Only a few counts were recorded for this clonotype. The CDR3 DNA reads as TGTGCCAGCGGGGGGACAGGGACCTACGAGCAGTACTTC. Translated, it gives CASGGTGTYEQYF. V gene TRBV12-3 or TRBV12-4 combines with J gene TRBJ2-7; 9 bases line up with TRBD1. V shed 8 bases and J 2 bases; nucleotides not matched to a gene: 4. The CDR3 has 13 residues.